A single sample gave rise to the 29 T cell receptor beta chains below, sequenced in a study of Graves' ophthalmopathy and Graves' hyperthyroidism. The authors amplified TCR beta CDR3 regions, and they did so from RNA transcripts for repertoire sequencing. HTBI-primed RT-PCR formed the first round, and a multiplex PCR formed the second. TCRdb processed the multiplex PCR reads anew with MiXCR; each CDR3 protein has one entry. Here the sample spans about 1.2 million distinct CDR3 sequences, about 38% being singletons. Source material: peripheral blood or thyroid tissue (not recorded which). These receptors were taken from an adult man with Graves' hyperthyroidism.

This clonotype was counted at least ten times. The gene calls are TRBV29-1 and TRBJ1-2; D gene uncertain. Trimming cost V 5 bases and J 0 bases, with 10 bases left between them. The V gene's germline CDR1 is SQVTM and CDR2 ANQGSEA. The CDR3 loop spans 13 amino acids. The CDR3 protein is CSVLPITNYGYTF. CDR3 in DNA: TGCAGCGTTCTGCCAATAACTAACTATGGCTACACCTTC.

This clonotype was picked up many times. The rearrangement links TRBV5-1 to TRBJ2-7, with D possibly TRBD2 on 6 matching bases. There are 14 residues in the CDR3. Trimming left V 4 bases short and J 3 bases short, with 14 bases between. The V gene's germline CDR1 is SGHRS and CDR2 YFSETQ. The CDR3 bases are TGCGCCAGCAGCGGCCTCGAGGGAGGCTACGAGCAGTACTTC. Translation: CASSGLEGGYEQYF. Together with reference TRBV5-1 and TRBJ2-7, the CDR3 gives the full variable domain: KAGVTQTPRYLIKTRGQQVTLSCSPISGHRSVSWYQQTPGQGLQFLFEYFSETQRNKGNFPGRFSGRQFSNSRSEMNVSTLELGDSALYLCASSGLEGGYEQYFGPGTRLTVT.

This clonotype was found many times. DNA of the CDR3: TGCAGCGTGAACAGGGGTGGAGAGCAGTACTTC. This encodes CSVNRGGEQYF. The V and J genes are TRBV29-1 and TRBJ2-7, with 7 bases matching TRBD1. V trimming: 6 bases; J trimming: 7 bases; junction bases outside the gene matches: 6. Germline values: CDR1 SQVTM, CDR2 ANQGSEA. This CDR3 comprises 11 residues.

This chain links TRBV7-2 with TRBJ2-5, with D perhaps TRBD1 (5 bases). V was trimmed by 1 base and J by 5 bases, leaving 17 bases between them. The germline gives CDR1 SGHTA, CDR2 FQGNSA. The CDR3 sequence is 16 residues long. In DNA form, the CDR3 reads TGTGCCAGCAGCTTAGGGGTGACAAGGGGCATGGAGACCCAGTACTTC. Its translation: CASSLGVTRGMETQYF.

On this clonotype: This may be a read error, as it is one base from a much larger clone. This chain joins TRBV20-1 and TRBJ1-3, with D perhaps TRBD1 (6 bases). There are 15 residues in the CDR3. Germline V gene data show CDR1 as DFQATT and CDR2 as SNEGSKA (reference sequence). In DNA, the CDR3 is TGCAGTGCTACCGGGGACACCCACTCTGGAAGCACCATATATTTT. Its translation: CSATGDTHSGSTIYF.

This clonotype was recorded at least ten times. This chain joins TRBV25-1 and TRBJ2-2; D is uncertain. The ends were cut back, 3 bases at V and 4 bases at J, with 6 bases in the middle. CDR3 size: 13 residues. Germline V lookup: CDR1 MGHDK, CDR2 SYGVNS. This CDR3 reads CASSDRGTGELFF. The CDR3 DNA reads as TGTGCCAGCAGTGATCGCGGCACCGGGGAGCTGTTTTTT. Looking up the rest from reference TRBV25-1 and TRBJ2-2 gives the full variable domain: EADIYQTPRYLVIGTGKKITLECSQTMGHDKMYWYQQDPGMELHLIHYSYGVNSTEKGDLSSESTVSRIRTEHFPLTLESARPSHTSQYLCASSDRGTGELFFGEGSRLTVL.

V usage is TRBV28 and J usage is TRBJ2-7; TRBD2 aligns across 10 bases. Looked up from germline, CDR1 is MDHEN and CDR2 is SYDVKM. The CDR3 spans 13 residues. With V trimmed by 8 bases and J by 3 bases, 4 bases remained unmatched. CDR3 bases: TGTGCCAGCGGAACTAGCGGGGACTACGAGCAGTACTTC. As protein: CASGTSGDYEQYF.

This clonotype was recorded at least ten times. This sequence joins TRBV19 and TRBJ1-1, with TRBD1 as a possible D gene (6 bases). V lost 9 bases and J 6 bases, leaving 14 bases between the germline ends. There are 12 residues in the CDR3. Germline V gene sequence: CDR1 LNHDA, CDR2 SQIVND (reference sequence). The CDR3 loop is CASNQGGSEAFF. In DNA, the CDR3 is TGTGCCAGCAACCAAGGGGGTTCTGAAGCTTTCTTT.

Only one count was recorded for this clonotype. This sequence joins TRBV7-9 and TRBJ1-1, with no clear D. Trimming took off 2 bases at V and 13 bases at J, with 14 bases between the two ends. Per germline, CDR1 SEHNR and CDR2 FQNEAQ (reference sequence). The CDR3 is 12 residues long. CDR3 DNA sequence: TGTGCCAGCAGCTTAAATTACGGGAAGGTTTTCTTT. Translation gives CASSLNYGKVFF.

Comments on this clonotype: Possible read error: a much larger clone is one base away. The chain links TRBV10-3 to TRBJ1-6; 8 nucleotides line up with TRBD1. J gave up 12 bases and V 6 bases, and 10 bases lay outside the gene matches. CDR1 is ENHRY, CDR2 SYGVKD, per germline. The CDR3 runs to 14 residues. CDR3 DNA sequence: TGTGCCATCAGACACAGAGACAGGGGTCTACCCCTCCACTTT. Residues: CAIRHRDRGLPLHF.

This clonotype was seen a few times. One base away lies a much larger clone, so this may be a sequencing read error. The chain uses TRBV7-9 and TRBJ2-7; D gene ambiguous. This CDR3 region has 13 residues. CDR1 SEHNR and CDR2 FQNEAQ come from the germline V gene (reference sequence). In nucleotides, the CDR3 is TGTGTCAGCAGCTTAAAGCTAGACTACGAGCAGTACTTC. Residues: CVSSLKLDYEQYF.

This clonotype was seen a handful of times. The chain links TRBV29-1 to TRBJ2-2; 8 bases agree with TRBD2. The V gene's germline CDR1 is SQVTM and CDR2 ANQGSEA. The CDR3 consists of 15 residues. V was clipped by 7 bases and J by 3 bases; unmatched bases: 10. CDR3 nucleotide sequence: TGCAGCGCCATGGCGGGAGGTTCGTACACCGGGGAGCTGTTTTTT. As protein: CSAMAGGSYTGELFF.

This clonotype came up a few times. V usage is TRBV7-2 and J usage is TRBJ1-2; TRBD1 matches 9 bases. Trimming removed 5 bases from V and 2 bases from J; junction bases left unmatched: 6. The CDR3 totals 15 residues. The germline V gene encodes CDR1 SGHTA and CDR2 FQGNSA. CDR3 nucleotide sequence: TGTGCCAGCAGCCCGGACAGGGGCGGGAACTATGGCTACACCTTC. Translation: CASSPDRGGNYGYTF.

This clonotype was seen more than once but under ten times. The gene calls are TRBV5-6 and TRBJ1-1; unclear D gene. CDR3 length equals 15 residues. V lost 0 bases and J 0 bases, leaving 9 bases between the germline ends. From germline, CDR1 is SGHDT and CDR2 YYEEEE. The CDR3 sequence: CASSLGHPMNTEAFF. Written as DNA, the CDR3 is TGTGCCAGCAGCTTGGGACACCCCATGAACACTGAAGCTTTCTTT.

The sample holds a few counts of this clonotype. The chain is built from TRBV11-2 and TRBJ2-2, with 9 nucleotides matching TRBD1. The CDR3 has 14 amino acids. With V trimmed by 6 bases and J by 6 bases, 5 bases remained unmatched. The germline V gene has CDR1 SGHAT and CDR2 FQNNGV. This CDR3 reads CASRRQGGPGELFF. CDR3 DNA: TGTGCCAGCAGACGACAGGGGGGACCCGGGGAGCTGTTTTTT.

The sample holds many counts of this clonotype. V gene TRBV29-1 combines with J gene TRBJ1-2, with D perhaps TRBD1 (6 bases). V dropped 6 bases and J dropped 3 bases, with 20 bases sitting between them. Germline V gene lookup returns CDR1 SQVTM and CDR2 ANQGSEA. The CDR3 contains 15 residues. DNA for the CDR3: TGCAGCGTCCACCTGGACAGACAACCTTACTATGGCTACACCTTC. Its translation is CSVHLDRQPYYGYTF. The full variable domain, completed using reference TRBV29-1 and TRBJ1-2, is SAVISQKPSRDICQRGTSLTIQCQVDSQVTMMFWYRQQPGQSLTLIATANQGSEATYESGFVIDKFPISRPNLTFSTLTVSNMSPEDSSIYLCSVHLDRQPYYGYTFGSGTRLTVV.

The chain has TRBV10-3 and TRBJ1-1; 8 bases map to TRBD1. The junction had 3 bases not matched to a gene; V was cut back by 6 bases and J by 0 bases. The germline V gene has CDR1 ENHRY and CDR2 SYGVKD. The CDR3 runs to 14 residues. The CDR3 protein is CAISGQGMNTEAFF. The CDR3 nucleotides read TGTGCCATCAGCGGACAGGGAATGAACACTGAAGCTTTCTTT.

This clonotype was recorded at least ten times. J is TRBJ2-6 and V is TRBV7-9, with TRBD2 matching over 7 bases. V shed 2 bases and J 0 bases; nucleotides not matched to a gene: 7. The CDR3 sequence is 18 residues long. Germline V CDR1 and CDR2: SEHNR, FQNEAQ (reference sequence). CDR3 DNA: TGTGCCAGCAGCTTACAGGCGGGAGCTTACTCTGGGGCCAACGTCCTGACTTTC. This codes for CASSLQAGAYSGANVLTF.

The rearrangement joins TRBV10-3 to TRBJ2-7, with no clear D. The end of the DNA aligns better with TRBJ2-1, so the J call may be wrong. Germline V lookup: CDR1 ENHRY, CDR2 SYGVKD. The CDR3 spans 12 residues. The CDR3 coding sequence is TGTGCCATCAGTGAGTCAGTGGGAGAGCAGTTCTTC. It encodes CAISESVGEQFF.

The sample holds many counts of this clonotype. J is TRBJ2-5 and V is TRBV19; 11 bases agree with TRBD2. Germline V gives CDR1 LNHDA, CDR2 SQIVND (reference sequence). This CDR3 is 16 amino acids long. The junction had 10 bases not matched to a gene; V was cut back by 3 bases and J by 7 bases. CDR3 loop: CASSIPTSGRFVTQYF. Written as DNA, the CDR3 is TGTGCCAGTAGTATCCCTACTAGCGGGAGATTCGTGACCCAGTACTTC.

This clonotype was seen a handful of times. The rearrangement joins TRBV5-1 to TRBJ2-2; unclear D gene. Germline values: CDR1 SGHRS, CDR2 YFSETQ. Trimming left V 7 bases short and J 0 bases short, with 10 bases between. CDR3 length: 14 residues. This CDR3 reads CASSGSSNTGELFF. Here the CDR3 DNA reads TGCGCCAGCTCGGGCAGCTCGAACACCGGGGAGCTGTTTTTT. Full variable domain (missing parts from reference TRBV5-1 and TRBJ2-2): KAGVTQTPRYLIKTRGQQVTLSCSPISGHRSVSWYQQTPGQGLQFLFEYFSETQRNKGNFPGRFSGRQFSNSRSEMNVSTLELGDSALYLCASSGSSNTGELFFGEGSRLTVL.

This clonotype was seen a single time. This chain uses TRBV2 with TRBJ1-5; maybe TRBD1 (6 bases). Between the trimmed V and J ends, which lost 7 bases and 5 bases, there was a span of 24 bases. The CDR3 is 17 residues long. Looked up from germline, CDR1 is SNHLY and CDR2 is FYNNEI. The DNA of the CDR3 is TGTGCCAGCACCTATGGGGGGCCCCCAGGGTGGCATCAGCCCCAGCATTTT. This sequence encodes CASTYGGPPGWHQPQHF.

Concerning this clonotype itself: It differs at one base from a far larger clone, so likely a read error. Likely a read error: the CDR3 ends without its conserved phenylalanine or tryptophan. The genes are TRBV14 and TRBJ1-5; D not resolved. Trimming removed 1 base from V and 6 bases from J, with 4 bases in between. Germline V gene sequence: CDR1 SGHDN, CDR2 FVKESK. The length of the CDR3 is 12 residues. Written as DNA, the CDR3 is TGTGCCAGCAGCCAAGGAAGTCAGCCCCAGCATTCT. This sequence encodes CASSQGSQPQHS.

The gene calls are TRBV6-5 and TRBJ2-2; no firm D call. Between the trimmed V and J ends, which lost 6 bases and 7 bases, there was a span of 9 bases. This CDR3 contains 12 residues. Per germline, CDR1 MNHEY and CDR2 SVGAGI. The CDR3 loop reads CASRLGIGELFF. The CDR3 nucleotides are TGTGCCAGCAGGCTAGGTATCGGGGAGCTGTTTTTT.

This clonotype was picked up many times. J is TRBJ1-6 and V is TRBV7-2; D gene unclear. This CDR3 is 16 amino acids long. V shed 3 bases and J shed 1 base, with 10 bases lying between them. Germline values: CDR1 SGHTA, CDR2 FQGNSA. CDR3: CASSFRRVSYNSPLHF. The CDR3 DNA reads TGTGCCAGCAGCTTTAGAAGGGTGTCCTATAATTCACCCCTCCACTTT.

This chain connects TRBV25-1 to TRBJ2-5; 12 nucleotides match TRBD2. CDR1 MGHDK and CDR2 SYGVNS come from the germline V gene. The CDR3 is made up of 15 amino acids. The V gene end was trimmed by 5 bases and the J gene end by 5 bases; junction bases not matched to a gene: 6. Here the CDR3 reads CASSTLAGGPETQYF. The CDR3 DNA follows: TGTGCCAGCAGTACCCTAGCGGGGGGGCCCGAGACCCAGTACTTC.

The V gene is TRBV20-1, the J gene TRBJ2-1; D is unclear. Germline loops: CDR1 DFQATT, CDR2 SNEGSKA (reference sequence). The CDR3 length is 10 residues. Trimming took off 1 base at V and 9 bases at J, with 4 bases between the two ends. The CDR3 DNA reads as TGCAGTGCTAGAGTAGTTGAGCAGTTCTTC. Translation gives CSARVVEQFF.

The sample holds a few counts of this clonotype. This sequence joins TRBV7-2 and TRBJ1-1; a possible D gene is TRBD1 (6 bases). Trimming removed 6 bases at V and 0 bases at J, with 17 bases between. CDR3 size: 16 residues. The germline V gene has CDR1 SGHTA and CDR2 FQGNSA. The CDR3 DNA sequence: TGTGCCAGCAGTTTACCGGGGGCGTATATGAACACTGAAGCTTTCTTT. This codes for CASSLPGAYMNTEAFF.

This clonotype was detected only once. The V call is TRBV29-1, the J call TRBJ2-5, with 8 bases lining up with TRBD1. In germline, CDR1 is SQVTM, CDR2 ANQGSEA. The CDR3 is made up of 13 amino acids. Trimming cost V 5 bases and J 5 bases; bases outside gene matches: 7. CDR3 in DNA: TGCAGCGTTAAACGACAGGGGATGGAGACCCAGTACTTC. It specifies CSVKRQGMETQYF.